This T cell receptor beta chain was recorded in a study of CD8+CD57+ T cells in acquired aplastic anemia. Only a few counts were recorded for this clonotype. The germline CDR1 and CDR2 sequences are LNHNV and YYDKDF (reference sequence). This CDR3 has 14 residues. Trimming left V 0 bases short and J 7 bases short, with 7 bases between. It was genomic DNA that served as the template for profiling TCR beta VDJ and CDR3. TCRdb recomputed calls from the reads with MiXCR, one row per CDR3 protein. This table holds around 150,000 distinct CDR3 sequences, more than 35% found once. The clonotype was recovered from a human donor in good health, serving as a control. The sample consisted of sorted CD4+, CD8+, or CD8+CD57+ T cells (not recorded which) from PBMCs. V gene TRBV15 combines with J gene TRBJ1-6; D gene uncertain. Written as DNA, the CDR3 is TGTGCCACCAGCAGAGATTCACGGAATTCACCCCTCCACTTT. It is translated as CATSRDSRNSPLHF.